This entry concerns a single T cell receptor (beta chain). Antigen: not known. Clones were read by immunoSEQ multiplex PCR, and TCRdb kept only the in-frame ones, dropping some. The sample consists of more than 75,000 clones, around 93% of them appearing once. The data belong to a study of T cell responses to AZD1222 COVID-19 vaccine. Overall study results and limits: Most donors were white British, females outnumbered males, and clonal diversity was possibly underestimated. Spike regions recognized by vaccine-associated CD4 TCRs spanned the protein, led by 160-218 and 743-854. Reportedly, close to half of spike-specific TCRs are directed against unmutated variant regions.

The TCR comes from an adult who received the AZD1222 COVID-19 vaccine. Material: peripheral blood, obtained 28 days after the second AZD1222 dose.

The CDR3 nucleotides are TGCGCCAGCAGCCAACAGACAGGACAGGGGTATGAGCAGTTCTTC. It encodes CASSQQTGQGYEQFF. V and J are TRBV4-1 and TRBJ2-1, with 9 positions matching TRBD1. The V gene's germline CDR1 is MGHRA and CDR2 YSYEKL. Germline trimming cut 2 bases from V and 8 bases from J; bases unmatched to any gene: 7. The CDR3 is 15 amino acids.